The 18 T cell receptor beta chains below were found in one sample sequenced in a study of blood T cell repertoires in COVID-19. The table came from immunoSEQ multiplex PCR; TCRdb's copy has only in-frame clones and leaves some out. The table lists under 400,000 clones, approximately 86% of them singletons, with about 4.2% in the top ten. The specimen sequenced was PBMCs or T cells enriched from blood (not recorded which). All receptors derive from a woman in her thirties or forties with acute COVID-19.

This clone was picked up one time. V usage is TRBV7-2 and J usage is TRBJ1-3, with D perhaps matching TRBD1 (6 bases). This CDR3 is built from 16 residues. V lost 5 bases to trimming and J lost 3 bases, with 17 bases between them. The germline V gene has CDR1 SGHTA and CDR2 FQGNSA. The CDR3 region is CASSDRQVHFGNTIYF. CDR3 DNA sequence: TGTGCCAGCAGCGACAGACAGGTCCATTTTGGAAACACCATATATTTT.

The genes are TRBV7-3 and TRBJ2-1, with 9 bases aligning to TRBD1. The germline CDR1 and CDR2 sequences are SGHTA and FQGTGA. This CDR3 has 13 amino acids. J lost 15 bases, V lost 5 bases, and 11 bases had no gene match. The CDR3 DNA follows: TGTGCCAGCAGCCCCGGACAGGGGTATGTTGGGTTCTTC. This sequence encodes CASSPGQGYVGFF. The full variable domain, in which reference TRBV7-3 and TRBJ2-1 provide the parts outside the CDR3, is GAGVSQTPSNKVTEKGKYVELRCDPISGHTALYWYRQSLGQGPEFLIYFQGTGAADDSGLPNDRFFAVRPEGSVSTLKIQRTERGDSAVYLCASSPGQGYVGFFGPGTRLTVL.

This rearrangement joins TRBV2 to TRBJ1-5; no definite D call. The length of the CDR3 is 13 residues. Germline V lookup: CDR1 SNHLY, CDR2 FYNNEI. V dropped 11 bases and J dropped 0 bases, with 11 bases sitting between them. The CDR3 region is CALQRDSNQPQHF. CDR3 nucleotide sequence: TGTGCCTTACAGCGGGATAGCAATCAGCCCCAGCATTTT.

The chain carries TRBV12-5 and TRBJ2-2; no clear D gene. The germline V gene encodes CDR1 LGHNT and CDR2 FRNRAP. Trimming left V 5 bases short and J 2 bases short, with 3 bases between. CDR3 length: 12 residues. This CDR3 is CASGTNTGELFF. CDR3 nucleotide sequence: TGTGCTAGTGGTACTAACACCGGGGAGCTGTTTTTT.

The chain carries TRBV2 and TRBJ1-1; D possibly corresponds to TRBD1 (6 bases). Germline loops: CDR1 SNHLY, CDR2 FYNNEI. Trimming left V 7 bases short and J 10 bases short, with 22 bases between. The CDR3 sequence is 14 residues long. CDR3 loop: CASNRDKGNFGAFF. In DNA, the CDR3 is TGTGCCAGCAACCGGGACAAGGGCAATTTTGGAGCTTTCTTT.

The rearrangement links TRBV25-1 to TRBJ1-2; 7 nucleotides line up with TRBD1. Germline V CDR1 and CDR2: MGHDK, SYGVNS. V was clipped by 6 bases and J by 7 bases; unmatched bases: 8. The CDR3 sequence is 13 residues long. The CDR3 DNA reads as TGTGCCAGCAGCTTGGGACAGATTTCTGGCTACACCTTC. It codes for CASSLGQISGYTF.

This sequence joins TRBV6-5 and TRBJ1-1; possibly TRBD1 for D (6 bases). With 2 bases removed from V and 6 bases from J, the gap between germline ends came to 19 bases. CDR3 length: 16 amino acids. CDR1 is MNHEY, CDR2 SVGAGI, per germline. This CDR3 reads CASSYAQHRDEAEAFF. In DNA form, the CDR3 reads TGTGCCAGCAGTTACGCGCAGCACAGGGATGAGGCTGAAGCTTTCTTT.

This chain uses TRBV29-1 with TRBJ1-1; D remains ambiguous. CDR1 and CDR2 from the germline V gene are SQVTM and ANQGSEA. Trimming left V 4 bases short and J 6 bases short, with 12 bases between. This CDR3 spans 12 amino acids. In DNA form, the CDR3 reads TGCAGCGTTGGTCAGGTTTTAGCTGAAGCTTTCTTT. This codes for CSVGQVLAEAFF.

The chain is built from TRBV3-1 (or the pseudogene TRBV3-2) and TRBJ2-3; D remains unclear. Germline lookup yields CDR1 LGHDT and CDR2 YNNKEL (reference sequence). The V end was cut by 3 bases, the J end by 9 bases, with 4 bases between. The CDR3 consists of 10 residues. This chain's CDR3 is CASSQGTQYF. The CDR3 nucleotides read TGTGCCAGCAGCCAGGGCACGCAGTATTTT.

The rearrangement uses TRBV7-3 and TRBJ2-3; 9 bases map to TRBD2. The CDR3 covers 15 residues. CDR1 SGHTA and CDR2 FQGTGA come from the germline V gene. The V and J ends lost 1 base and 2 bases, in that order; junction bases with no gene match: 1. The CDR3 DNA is TGTGCCAGCAGCTTAAGCGGGGGGGACACAGATACGCAGTATTTT. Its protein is CASSLSGGDTDTQYF.

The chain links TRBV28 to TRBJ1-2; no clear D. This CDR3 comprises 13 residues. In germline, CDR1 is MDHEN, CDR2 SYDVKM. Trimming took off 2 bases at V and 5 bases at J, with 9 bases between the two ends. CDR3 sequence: CASSLEAGYGYTF. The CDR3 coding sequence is TGTGCCAGCAGTTTAGAGGCGGGTTATGGCTACACCTTC.

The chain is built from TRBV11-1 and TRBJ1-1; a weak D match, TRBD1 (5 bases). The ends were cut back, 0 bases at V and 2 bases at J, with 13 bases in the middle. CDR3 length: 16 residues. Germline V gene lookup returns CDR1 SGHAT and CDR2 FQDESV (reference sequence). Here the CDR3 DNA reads TGTGCCAGCAGCTTAGCTTTGTGGCAGGGTAACACTGAAGCTTTCTTT. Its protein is CASSLALWQGNTEAFF.

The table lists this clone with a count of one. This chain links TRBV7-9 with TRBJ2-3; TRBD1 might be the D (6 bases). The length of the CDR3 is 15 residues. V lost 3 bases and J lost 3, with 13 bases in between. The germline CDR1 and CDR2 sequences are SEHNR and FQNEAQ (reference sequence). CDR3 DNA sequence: TGTGCCAGCAGCTTTTCAGGGGCAATGACAGATACGCAGTATTTT. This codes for CASSFSGAMTDTQYF.

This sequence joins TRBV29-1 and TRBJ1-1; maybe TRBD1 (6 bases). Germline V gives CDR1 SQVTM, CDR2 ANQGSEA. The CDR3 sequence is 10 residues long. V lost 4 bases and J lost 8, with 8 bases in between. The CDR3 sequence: CSVAGQEAFF. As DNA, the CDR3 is TGCAGCGTTGCCGGACAGGAAGCTTTCTTT.

The CDR3 nucleotides read TGTGCCAGCGGATCCCGGGACAGGGAGGGAAAACTGTTTTTT. It encodes CASGSRDREGKLFF. V and J are TRBV6-5 and TRBJ1-4; TRBD1 matches 9 bases. Germline V CDR1 and CDR2: MNHEY, SVGAGI. J was trimmed by 10 bases and V by 8 bases; bases with no gene match: 11. The CDR3 spans 14 residues.

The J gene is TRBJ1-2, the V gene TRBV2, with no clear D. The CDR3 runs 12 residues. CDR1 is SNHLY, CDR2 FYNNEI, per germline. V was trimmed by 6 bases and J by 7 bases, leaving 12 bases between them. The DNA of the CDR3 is TGTGCCAGCAGACTGGGAGGAGGTGGCTACACCTTC. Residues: CASRLGGGGYTF.

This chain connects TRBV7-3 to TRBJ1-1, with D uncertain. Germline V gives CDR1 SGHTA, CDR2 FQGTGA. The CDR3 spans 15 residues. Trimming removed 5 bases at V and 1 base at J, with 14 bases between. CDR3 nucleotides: TGTGCCAGCAGCGCCGGGTCGTTCCGGAACACTGAAGCTTTCTTT. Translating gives CASSAGSFRNTEAFF.

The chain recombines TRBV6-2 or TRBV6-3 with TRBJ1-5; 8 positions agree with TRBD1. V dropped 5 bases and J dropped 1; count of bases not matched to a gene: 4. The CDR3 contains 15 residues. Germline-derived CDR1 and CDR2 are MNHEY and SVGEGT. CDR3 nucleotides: TGTGCCAGCAGTCGACAGGGGCCAAGCAATCAGCCCCAGCATTTT. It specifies CASSRQGPSNQPQHF.